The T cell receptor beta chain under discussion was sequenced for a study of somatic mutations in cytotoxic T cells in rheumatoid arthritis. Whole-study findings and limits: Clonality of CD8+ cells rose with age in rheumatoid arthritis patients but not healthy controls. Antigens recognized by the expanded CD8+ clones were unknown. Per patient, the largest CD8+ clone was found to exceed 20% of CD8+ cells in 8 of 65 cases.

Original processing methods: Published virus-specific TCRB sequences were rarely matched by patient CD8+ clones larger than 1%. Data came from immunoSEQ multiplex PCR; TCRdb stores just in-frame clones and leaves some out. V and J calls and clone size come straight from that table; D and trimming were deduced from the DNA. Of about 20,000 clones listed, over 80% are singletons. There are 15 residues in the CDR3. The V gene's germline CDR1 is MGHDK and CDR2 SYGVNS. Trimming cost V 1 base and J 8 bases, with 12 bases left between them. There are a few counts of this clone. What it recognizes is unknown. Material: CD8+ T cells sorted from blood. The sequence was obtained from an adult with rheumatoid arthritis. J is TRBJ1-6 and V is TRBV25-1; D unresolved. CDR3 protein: CASSEFEGNDSPLHF. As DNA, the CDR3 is TGTGCCAGCAGTGAATTTGAGGGAAACGATTCACCCCTCCACTTT.